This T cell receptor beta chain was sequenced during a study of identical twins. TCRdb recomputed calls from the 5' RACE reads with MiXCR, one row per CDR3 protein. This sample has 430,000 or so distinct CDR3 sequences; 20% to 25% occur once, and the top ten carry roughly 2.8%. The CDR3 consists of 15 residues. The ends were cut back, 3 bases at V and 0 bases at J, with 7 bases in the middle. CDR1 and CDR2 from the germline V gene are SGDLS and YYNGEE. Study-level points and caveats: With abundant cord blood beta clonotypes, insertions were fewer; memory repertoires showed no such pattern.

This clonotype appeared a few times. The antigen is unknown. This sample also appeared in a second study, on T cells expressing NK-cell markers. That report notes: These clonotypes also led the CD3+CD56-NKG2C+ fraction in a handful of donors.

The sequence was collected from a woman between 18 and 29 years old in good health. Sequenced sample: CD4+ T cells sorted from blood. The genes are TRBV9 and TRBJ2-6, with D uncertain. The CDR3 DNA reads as TGTGCCAGCAGCGCAACCCTCTCTGGGGCCAACGTCCTGACTTTC. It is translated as CASSATLSGANVLTF.